The 10 T cell receptor beta chains below all came from one sample that was sequenced in a study of CXCR3-negative and CXCR3-positive naive CD8 T cells. 5' RACE that incorporated UMI labels was used to prepare the TRB cDNA libraries. Following a re-call of the 5' RACE reads, TCRdb has one entry per CDR3 protein and lacks DNA. This sample's table has about 26,000 distinct CDR3 sequences. The specimen sequenced was naive CXCR3- CD8+ T cells from blood. Regarding subset: CD45RO-CCR7+CD27+CD95- naive CD8+ T cells lacking CXCR3 (TNR3-). Receptors were obtained from a human donor in good health. Some clones in this sample may be carry-over from other donors' samples.

The chain uses TRBV6-1 and TRBJ2-6. This CDR3 is built from 16 residues. Germline CDR1 is MNHNS and CDR2 is SASEGT. This CDR3 is CASSTPGNSGANVLTF.

The V and J genes are TRBV27 and TRBJ2-7. The CDR3 consists of 13 residues. Germline V gene lookup returns CDR1 MNHEY and CDR2 SMNVEV (reference sequence). CDR3 sequence: CASSYGRTYEQYF.

This chain connects TRBV5-1 to TRBJ2-1; TCRdb's assignment of TRBD1 cannot be checked, as there is no DNA. Germline CDR1 is SGHRS and CDR2 is YFSETQ. The CDR3 is 17 amino acids. CDR3 sequence reads: CASSLVFRGSSYNEQFF.

This sequence joins TRBV7-9 and TRBJ2-1; TCRdb returns TRBD1, unconfirmable since there is no DNA. The CDR3 contains 14 residues. Germline CDR1 is SEHNR and CDR2 is FQNEAQ (reference sequence). Here the CDR3 reads CASSPDRYFNEQFF.

Here the CDR3 reads CASSPRDRTHEQYF. The chain joins TRBV7-6 to TRBJ2-7; checking the TCRdb D call of TRBD1 is not possible without DNA. The CDR3 totals 14 residues. Germline CDR1 SGHVS, CDR2 FNYEAQ.

This chain uses TRBV4-2 with TRBJ2-2; TCRdb proposes TRBD2, but this gene call is untestable without DNA. Germline CDR1 LGHNA, CDR2 YNFKEQ. This CDR3 has 19 residues. CDR3 residues: CASSQAGLAGGIEDRELFF.

The gene calls are TRBV7-2 and TRBJ1-3. CDR3 length equals 17 residues. Per germline, CDR1 SGHTA and CDR2 FQGNSA. Here the CDR3 reads CASSPQGFPDSGNTIYF.

The V gene is TRBV11-2, the J gene TRBJ2-2; TCRdb gives TRBD1 as the D gene, but with no DNA this cannot be confirmed. The CDR3 length is 16 residues. CDR1 and CDR2 (germline): SGHAT, FQNNGV. The CDR3 here is CASSGRDLQGAYGLFF.

The J gene is TRBJ2-1, the V gene TRBV10-3; as DNA is missing, the TRBD2 call by TCRdb cannot be tested. This CDR3 has 17 amino acids. CDR1 is ENHRY and CDR2 is SYGVKD in the germline V gene. The CDR3 region is CAISDSSGEYSYNEQFF.

The rearrangement joins TRBV29-1 to TRBJ2-7. The CDR3 has 13 amino acids. CDR1 and CDR2 (germline): SQVTM, ANQGSEA. CDR3 protein: CSVEDILTYEQYF.